This entry describes one T cell receptor (beta chain). This clonotype was seen only a few times. Its antigen has not been determined. There are no base qualities to consult, and no much larger clone falls within one base. The data derive from a study of blood T cells in healthy people across ages (dated by TCRdb to 2014 to 2015). General notes on the study: In model experiments, template switching captured about one uniquely barcoded TCR beta cDNA molecule for every two T cells. To track age-related changes in TCR beta repertoire diversity, the study relied on deep sequencing normalized with unique cDNA molecular identifiers. The donors were divided into four age groups: young (average approximately 17 years), middle-aged (about 39), aged (about 60) and long-lived (about 90). To avoid experimental bias, donors of different ages were distributed randomly across sequencing lanes. Using the same blood draw, the study looked at two additional independent replicas of 1 million unique cDNA reads for two donors, one aged 18 to 30 and the other aged 80 or older. What the study reported, not specific to this receptor: Compared with the aged group, the long-lived group had more naive CD4+ T cells, fewer expanded clones and increased TCR diversity, suggesting age selection. Observed TCR beta diversity per million T cells fell roughly linearly with age, and a significant reduction was already apparent by age about 36. Conclusive comparison of naive and antigen-experienced compartments was prevented by the profiling of bulk unsorted PBMCs. The percentage of naive T cells measured by flow cytometry correlated strongly with observed TCR beta diversity. Because donor CMV infection status was unknown, age-related changes in expanded clonotypes were potentially confounded. Estimates of total diversity based on one million sequenced T cells were regarded as lower bounds and as underestimates.

CDR1 and CDR2 are drawn from the germline V gene (reference sequence): LNHDA, SQIVND. The CDR3 goes from the cysteine to the phenylalanine over 15 residues. The retained sequence is limited to the CDR3, 45 bases, with the frame set at the first base. Donors were roughly 40 systemically healthy Caucasian individuals from Russia aged roughly 6 to 100 years. Each donor gave about 9.8 milliliters of peripheral blood, drawn into EDTA-treated Vacutainer tubes. PBMCs were isolated by Ficoll-Paque density-gradient centrifugation, with at least 7 million obtained per sample. Total RNA was extracted from PBMCs with Trizol reagent, with at least 6 micrograms obtained per sample. For every donor, an aliquot of PBMCs went through flow cytometry to measure the percentages of naive CD45RAhigh/CD27high T cells. Library generation was performed with 5' RACE. Sequencer: Illumina HiSeq 2500. A second PCR of roughly 7 to 12 cycles was run with a J-beta primer mix and a sample-barcoded 5' primer. A unique molecular identifier was introduced onto each TCR beta cDNA molecule by a template-switch 5' adaptor carrying 12 random nucleotides. Each sample yielded at least 2.5 million CDR3-containing paired-end reads. First-strand cDNA synthesis was performed from all RNA using the Mint cDNA synthesis kit, with priming by a TRBC-specific oligonucleotide. All cDNA was treated with uracil-DNA glycosylase and then went through a first 18-cycle PCR with the universal primers M1SS and BC2_uni_R. Under the source paper's analysis protocol: Each sample was normalized by randomly selecting 1 million high-quality reads, each carrying a distinct molecular identifier. Reads sharing molecular identifiers were discarded rather than binned into consensus sequences. MiTCR, set to a Q25 quality threshold and the strictest error-elimination algorithm, was used for CDR3 identification, clonotype clustering and error correction. A nonparametric unseen species model with Euler transformation was used to estimate a lower bound on total TCR beta diversity. The public reads were run again by TCRdb, first through fastp at Q25 and then through MiXCR, and only productive beta chains were kept. CDR3 protein duplicates are merged, each entry listing the most common genes and DNA. The V and J calls were not made by the authors but by TCRdb's processing. In this sample the table shows about 780,000 distinct CDR3 sequences, 35% to 60% of which occur a single time. Approximately 18% of the sample is in the top ten clones.

The TCR comes from a man older than 75 in good health. The chain is made from TRBV19 and TRBJ2-5, with 8 bases aligning to TRBD1. Matching the DNA end better, TRBJ2-7 makes the J call doubtful. What was sequenced was blood. The CDR3 has the sequence CASSRGQGSWDEQYF. The nucleotide sequence reads TGTGCCAGTAGTCGCGGACAGGGAAGTTGGGACGAGCAGTACTTC.